These 5 T cell receptor beta chains share one sample of origin, sequenced in a study of tumor-infiltrating lymphocytes in primary liver carcinoma. The researchers obtained blood RNA from unsorted whole blood and also extracted germline DNA. A constant-region primer primed TCR beta cDNA synthesis from about 0.45 ug of total RNA. The TCR beta library was amplified through three nested multiplex PCR rounds in a modified ARM-PCR procedure. Each of the first two PCR rounds ran nine to ten cycles with TRBV1-TRBV30 forward and C-beta reverse primers. TCRdb re-called the multiplex PCR reads through MiXCR, storing one row per CDR3 protein. Of hundreds of thousands of distinct CDR3 sequences listed, approximately 58% are singletons. The material sequenced was peripheral blood. All receptors come from a woman under 40 with primary liver carcinoma and hepatitis B virus infection.

This clonotype was observed a few times. V is TRBV12-3 or TRBV12-4 and J is TRBJ1-5; D gene uncertain. V gave up 0 bases and J gave up 7 bases, with 16 bases separating them. The CDR3 has 16 amino acids. For the CDR3, the DNA is TGTGCCAGCAGTTTAGCGCTGGGGTCGGGAGGGCAGCCCCAGCATTTT. It is translated as CASSLALGSGGQPQHF.

To note about this clonotype: The CDR3 does not end in the conserved phenylalanine or tryptophan, so this is likely a read error. This chain links TRBV12-3 or TRBV12-4 with TRBJ2-1; the match to TRBD1 covers 7 bases. The CDR3 contains 15 residues. CDR3 sequence: CAGSPRDSSYNEQFS. Written as DNA, the CDR3 is TGTGCCGGCAGTCCCCGGGACAGCTCCTACAATGAGCAGTTCTCC.

The gene calls are TRBV11-2 and TRBJ1-1, with D possibly TRBD1 on 6 matching bases. The CDR3 sequence is 17 residues long. The V gene's germline CDR1 is SGHAT and CDR2 FQNNGV. Trimming removed 5 bases at V and 12 bases at J, with 31 bases between. The DNA for the CDR3 is TGTGCCAGCAGCCAGGTCGGGGGCGGGCACATGAACACTGGAACTTTCTTT. This codes for CASSQVGGGHMNTGTFF. Full variable domain (remainder filled in from reference TRBV11-2 and TRBJ1-1): EAGVAQSPRYKIIEKRQSVAFWCNPISGHATLYWYQQILGQGPKLLIQFQNNGVVDDSQLPKDRFSAERLKGVDSTLKIQPAKLEDSAVYLCASSQVGGGHMNTGTFFGQGTRLTVV.

This clonotype occurred many times. The chain employs TRBV29-1 and TRBJ2-7; 7 bases agree with TRBD1. CDR3 length: 16 amino acids. V lost 5 bases, J lost 3 bases, and 16 bases stayed unmatched. Germline V lookup: CDR1 SQVTM, CDR2 ANQGSEA. The chain's CDR3 is CSVQSRFGDSVYEQYF. Written as DNA, the CDR3 is TGCAGCGTTCAGTCCCGGTTTGGGGACAGCGTCTACGAGCAGTACTTC.

The rearrangement uses TRBV7-6 and TRBJ2-3, with TRBD2 as a possible D gene (5 bases). The CDR3 consists of 16 residues. Germline loops: CDR1 SGHVS, CDR2 FNYEAQ. V shed 5 bases and J shed 3 bases, with 18 bases lying between them. The CDR3 loop reads CASSPKRAESTDTQYF. The CDR3 nucleotides read TGTGCCAGCAGCCCCAAGAGGGCGGAGAGTACAGATACGCAGTATTTT. Full variable domain (missing parts from reference TRBV7-6 and TRBJ2-3): GAGVSQSPRYKVTKRGQDVALRCDPISGHVSLYWYRQALGQGPEFLTYFNYEAQQDKSGLPNDRFSAERPEGSISTLTIQRTEQRDSAMYRCASSPKRAESTDTQYFGPGTRLTVL.